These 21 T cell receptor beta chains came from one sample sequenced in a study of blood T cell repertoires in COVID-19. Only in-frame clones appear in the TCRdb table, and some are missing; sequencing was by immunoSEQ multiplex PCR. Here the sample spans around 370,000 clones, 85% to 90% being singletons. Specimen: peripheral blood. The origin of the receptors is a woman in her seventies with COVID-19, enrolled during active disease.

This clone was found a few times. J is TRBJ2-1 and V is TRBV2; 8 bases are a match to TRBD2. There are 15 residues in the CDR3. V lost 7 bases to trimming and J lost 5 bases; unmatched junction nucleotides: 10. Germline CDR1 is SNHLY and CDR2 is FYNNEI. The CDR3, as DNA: TGTGCCAGCACGTACCGACTAGCGTCGGACAATGAGCAGTTCTTC. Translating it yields CASTYRLASDNEQFF.

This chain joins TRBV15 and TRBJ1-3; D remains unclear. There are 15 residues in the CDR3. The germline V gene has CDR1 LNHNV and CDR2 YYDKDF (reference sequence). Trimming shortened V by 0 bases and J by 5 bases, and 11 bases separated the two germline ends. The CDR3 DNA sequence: TGTGCCACCAGCAGAGATCAGGCAGGTCGAAACACCATATATTTT. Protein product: CATSRDQAGRNTIYF.

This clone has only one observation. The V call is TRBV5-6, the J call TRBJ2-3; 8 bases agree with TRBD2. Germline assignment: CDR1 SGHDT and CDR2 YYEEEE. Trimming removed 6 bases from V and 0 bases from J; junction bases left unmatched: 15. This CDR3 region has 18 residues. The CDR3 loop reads CASNDGAGGLISTDTQYF. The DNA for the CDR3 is TGTGCCAGCAACGATGGGGCGGGGGGACTCATAAGCACAGATACGCAGTATTTT.

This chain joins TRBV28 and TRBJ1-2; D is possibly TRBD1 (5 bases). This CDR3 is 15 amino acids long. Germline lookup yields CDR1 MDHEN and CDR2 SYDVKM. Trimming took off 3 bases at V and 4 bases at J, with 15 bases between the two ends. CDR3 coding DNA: TGTGCCAGCAGTTTTCGGGGAGGGGAGGTCTATGGCTACACCTTC. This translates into CASSFRGGEVYGYTF.

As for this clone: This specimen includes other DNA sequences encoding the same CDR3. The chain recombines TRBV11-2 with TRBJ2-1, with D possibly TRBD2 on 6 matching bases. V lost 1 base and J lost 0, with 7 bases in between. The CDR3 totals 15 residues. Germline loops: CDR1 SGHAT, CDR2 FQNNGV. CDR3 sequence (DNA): TGTGCCAGCAGCTTAGTCGGGAGCTCCTACAATGAGCAGTTCTTC. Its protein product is CASSLVGSSYNEQFF.

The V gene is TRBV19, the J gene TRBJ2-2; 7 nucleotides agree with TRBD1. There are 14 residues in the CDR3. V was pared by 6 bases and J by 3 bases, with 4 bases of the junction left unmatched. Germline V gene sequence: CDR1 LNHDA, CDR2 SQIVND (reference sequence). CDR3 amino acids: CASRDQGDTGELFF. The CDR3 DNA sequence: TGTGCCAGTAGGGATCAGGGGGACACCGGGGAGCTGTTTTTT.

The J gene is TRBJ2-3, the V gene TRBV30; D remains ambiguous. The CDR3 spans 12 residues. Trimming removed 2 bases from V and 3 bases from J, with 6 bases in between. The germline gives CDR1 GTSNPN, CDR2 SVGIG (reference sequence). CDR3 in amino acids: CAWSYATDTQYF. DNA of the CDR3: TGTGCCTGGAGTTACGCGACAGATACGCAGTATTTT. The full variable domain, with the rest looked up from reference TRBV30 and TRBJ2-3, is SQTIHQWPATLVQPVGSPLSLECTVEGTSNPNLYWYRQAAGRGLQLLFYSVGIGQISSEVPQNLSASRPQDRQFILSSKKLLLSDSGFYLCAWSYATDTQYFGPGTRLTVL.

CDR3 coding DNA: TGTGCCAGTAGTGGGTCGAGCGGCAATCAGCCCCAGCATTTT. Its protein product is CASSGSSGNQPQHF. The chain carries TRBV19 and TRBJ1-5; D remains ambiguous. From germline, CDR1 is LNHDA and CDR2 SQIVND (reference sequence). This CDR3 region has 14 residues. V lost 5 bases, J lost 2 bases, and 10 bases lay in between.

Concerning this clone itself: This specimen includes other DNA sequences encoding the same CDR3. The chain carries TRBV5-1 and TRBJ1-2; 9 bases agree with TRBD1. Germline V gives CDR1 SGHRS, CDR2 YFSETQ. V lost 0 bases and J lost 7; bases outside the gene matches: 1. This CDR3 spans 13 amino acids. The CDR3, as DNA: TGCGCCAGCAGCTTGGGACAGGGGGTTGGCTACACCTTC. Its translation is CASSLGQGVGYTF.

The CDR3 protein is CASSVTWQDYGYTF. CDR3 DNA: TGTGCCAGCTCAGTGACGTGGCAGGACTATGGCTACACCTTC. The chain carries TRBV27 and TRBJ1-2; D is ambiguous. V was cut by 8 bases and J by 3 bases, with 16 bases left in between. Germline CDR1 MNHEY, CDR2 SMNVEV (reference sequence). The CDR3 sequence is 14 residues long.

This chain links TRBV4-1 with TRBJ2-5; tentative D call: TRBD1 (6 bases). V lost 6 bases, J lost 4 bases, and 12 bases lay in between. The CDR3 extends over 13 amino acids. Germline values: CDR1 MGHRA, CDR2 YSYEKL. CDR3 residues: CASSLTGLETQYF. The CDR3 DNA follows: TGCGCCAGCAGTCTTACAGGGCTAGAGACCCAGTACTTC.

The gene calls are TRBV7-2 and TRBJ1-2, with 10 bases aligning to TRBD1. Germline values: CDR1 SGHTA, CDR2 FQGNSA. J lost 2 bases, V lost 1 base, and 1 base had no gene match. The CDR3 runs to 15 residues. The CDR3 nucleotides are TGTGCCAGCAGCTTAGTGGGACAGGGGAACTATGGCTACACCTTC. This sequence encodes CASSLVGQGNYGYTF.

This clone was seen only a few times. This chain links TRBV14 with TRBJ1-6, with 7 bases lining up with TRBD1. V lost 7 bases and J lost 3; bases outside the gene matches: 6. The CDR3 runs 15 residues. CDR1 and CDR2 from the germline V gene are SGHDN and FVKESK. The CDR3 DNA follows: TGTGCCAGCAAAAATAGGACAGGCTATAATTCACCCCTCCACTTT. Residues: CASKNRTGYNSPLHF.

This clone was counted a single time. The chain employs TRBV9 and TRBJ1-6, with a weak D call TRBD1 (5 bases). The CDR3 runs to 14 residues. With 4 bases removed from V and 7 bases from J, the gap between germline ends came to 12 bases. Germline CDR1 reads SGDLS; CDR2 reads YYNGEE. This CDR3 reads CASSLRGQNSPLHF. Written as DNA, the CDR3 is TGTGCCAGCAGCCTAAGGGGCCAAAATTCACCCCTCCACTTT.

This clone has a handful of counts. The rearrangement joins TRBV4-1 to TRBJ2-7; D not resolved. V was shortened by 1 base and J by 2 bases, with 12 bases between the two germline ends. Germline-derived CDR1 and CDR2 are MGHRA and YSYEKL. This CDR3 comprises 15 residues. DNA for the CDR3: TGCGCCAGCAGCCAAGGAATCCCGACAACCTACGAGCAGTACTTC. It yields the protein CASSQGIPTTYEQYF.

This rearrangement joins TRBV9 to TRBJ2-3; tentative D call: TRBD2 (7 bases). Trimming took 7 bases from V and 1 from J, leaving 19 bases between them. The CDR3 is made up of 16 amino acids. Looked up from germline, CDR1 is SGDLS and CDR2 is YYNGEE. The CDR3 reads CASCGVRGRGTDTQYF. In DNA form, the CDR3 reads TGTGCCAGCTGCGGGGTGCGGGGGCGGGGCACAGATACGCAGTATTTT.

The CDR3 reads CASSREEPLAGYTF. DNA of the CDR3: TGTGCCAGCAGCAGGGAGGAACCCCTCGCGGGCTACACCTTC. J is TRBJ1-2 and V is TRBV9; no reliable D call. CDR1 is SGDLS, CDR2 YYNGEE, per germline. The V and J ends lost 4 bases and 8 bases respectively, with 18 bases between them. The CDR3 contains 14 residues.

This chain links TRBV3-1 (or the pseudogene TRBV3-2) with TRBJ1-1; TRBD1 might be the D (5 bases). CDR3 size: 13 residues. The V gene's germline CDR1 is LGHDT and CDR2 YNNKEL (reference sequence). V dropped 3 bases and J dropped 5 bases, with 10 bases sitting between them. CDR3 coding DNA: TGTGCCAGCAGCCAGGCAGGGCAGACTGAAGCTTTCTTT. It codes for CASSQAGQTEAFF.

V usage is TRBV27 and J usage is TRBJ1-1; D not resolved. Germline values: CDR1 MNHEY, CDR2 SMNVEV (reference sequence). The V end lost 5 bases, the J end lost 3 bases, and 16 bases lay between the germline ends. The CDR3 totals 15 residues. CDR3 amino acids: CASSPHLDWDTEAFF. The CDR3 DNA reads TGTGCCAGCAGTCCGCACCTCGACTGGGACACTGAAGCTTTCTTT.

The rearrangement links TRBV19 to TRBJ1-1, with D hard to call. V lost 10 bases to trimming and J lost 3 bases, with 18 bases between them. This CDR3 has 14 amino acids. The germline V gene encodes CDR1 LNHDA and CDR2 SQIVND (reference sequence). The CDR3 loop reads CATARGGLDTEAFF. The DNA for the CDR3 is TGTGCCACCGCCCGGGGAGGGTTAGACACTGAAGCTTTCTTT.

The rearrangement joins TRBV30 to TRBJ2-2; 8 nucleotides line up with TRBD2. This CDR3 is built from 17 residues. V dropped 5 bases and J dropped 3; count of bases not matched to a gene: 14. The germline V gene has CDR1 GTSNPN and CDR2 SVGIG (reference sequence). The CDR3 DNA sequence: TGTGCCTGGCAAGGGGTAACGGGGGGGCCGTACACCGGGGAGCTGTTTTTT. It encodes CAWQGVTGGPYTGELFF.